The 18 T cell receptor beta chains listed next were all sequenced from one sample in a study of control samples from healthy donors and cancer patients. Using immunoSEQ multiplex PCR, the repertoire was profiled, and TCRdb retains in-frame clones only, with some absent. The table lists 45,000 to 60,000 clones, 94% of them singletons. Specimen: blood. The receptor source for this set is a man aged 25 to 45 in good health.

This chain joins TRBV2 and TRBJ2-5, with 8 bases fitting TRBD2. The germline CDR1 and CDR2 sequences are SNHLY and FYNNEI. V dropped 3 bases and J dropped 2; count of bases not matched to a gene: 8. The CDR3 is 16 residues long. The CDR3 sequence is CASSESPGGPQETQYF. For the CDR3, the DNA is TGTGCCAGCAGTGAGTCCCCGGGGGGGCCTCAAGAGACCCAGTACTTC.

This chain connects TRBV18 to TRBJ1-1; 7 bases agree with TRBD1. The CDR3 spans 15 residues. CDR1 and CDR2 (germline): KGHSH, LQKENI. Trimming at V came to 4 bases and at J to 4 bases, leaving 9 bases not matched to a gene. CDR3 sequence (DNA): TGTGCCAGCTCACGACTTCGGGACAGCTCCACTGAAGCTTTCTTT. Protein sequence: CASSRLRDSSTEAFF.

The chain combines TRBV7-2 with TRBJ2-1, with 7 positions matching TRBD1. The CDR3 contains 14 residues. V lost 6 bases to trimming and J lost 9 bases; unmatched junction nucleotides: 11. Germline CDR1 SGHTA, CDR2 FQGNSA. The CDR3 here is CASRISEGAGEQFF. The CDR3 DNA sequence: TGTGCCAGCAGAATTAGTGAGGGGGCTGGTGAGCAGTTCTTC. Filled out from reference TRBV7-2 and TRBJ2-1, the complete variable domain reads GAGVSQSPSNKVTEKGKDVELRCDPISGHTALYWYRQSLGQGLEFLIYFQGNSAPDKSGLPSDRFSAERTGGSVSTLTIQRTQQEDSAVYLCASRISEGAGEQFFGPGTRLTVL.

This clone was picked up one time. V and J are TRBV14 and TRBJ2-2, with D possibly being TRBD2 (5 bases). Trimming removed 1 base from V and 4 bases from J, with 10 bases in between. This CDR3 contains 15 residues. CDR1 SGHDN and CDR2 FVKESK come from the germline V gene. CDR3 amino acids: CASSQVFAGTGELFF. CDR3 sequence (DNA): TGTGCCAGCAGCCAAGTTTTCGCGGGCACCGGGGAGCTGTTTTTT. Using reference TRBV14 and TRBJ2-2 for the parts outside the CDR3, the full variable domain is EAGVTQFPSHSVIEKGQTVTLRCDPISGHDNLYWYRRVMGKEIKFLLHFVKESKQDESGMPNNRFLAERTGGTYSTLKVQPAELEDSGVYFCASSQVFAGTGELFFGEGSRLTVL.

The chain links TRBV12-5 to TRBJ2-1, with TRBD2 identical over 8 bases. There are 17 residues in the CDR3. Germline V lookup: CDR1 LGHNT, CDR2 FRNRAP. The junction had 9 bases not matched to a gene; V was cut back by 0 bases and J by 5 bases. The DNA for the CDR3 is TGTGCTAGTGGTTTGGTACTCCGGGGGGGCGTCAACAATGAGCAGTTCTTC. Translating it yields CASGLVLRGGVNNEQFF.

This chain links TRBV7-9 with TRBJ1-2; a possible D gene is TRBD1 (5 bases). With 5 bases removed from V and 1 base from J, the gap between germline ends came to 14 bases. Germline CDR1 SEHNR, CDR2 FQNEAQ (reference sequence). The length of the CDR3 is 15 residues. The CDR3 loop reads CASSPQRQGNYGYTF. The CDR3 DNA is TGTGCCAGCAGCCCCCAGCGTCAGGGTAACTATGGCTACACCTTC.

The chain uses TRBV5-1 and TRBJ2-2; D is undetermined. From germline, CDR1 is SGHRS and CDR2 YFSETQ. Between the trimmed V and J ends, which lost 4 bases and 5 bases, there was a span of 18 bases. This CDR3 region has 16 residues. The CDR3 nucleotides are TGCGCCAGCAGCATCCAGGATAGGGCTAGGACCGGGGAGCTGTTTTTT. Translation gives CASSIQDRARTGELFF.

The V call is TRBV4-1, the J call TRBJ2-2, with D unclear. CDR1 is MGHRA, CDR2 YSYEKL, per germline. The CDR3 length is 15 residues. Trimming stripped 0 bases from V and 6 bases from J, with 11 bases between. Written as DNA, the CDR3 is TGCGCCAGCAGCCAAGAGCAAACCGTTCCCGGGGAGCTGTTTTTT. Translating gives CASSQEQTVPGELFF.

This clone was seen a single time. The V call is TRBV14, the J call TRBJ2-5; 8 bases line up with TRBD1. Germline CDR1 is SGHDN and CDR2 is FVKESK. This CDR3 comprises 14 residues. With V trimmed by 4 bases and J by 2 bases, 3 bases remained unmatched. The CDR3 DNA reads TGTGCCAGCAGCCGGGACAGGTATCAAGAGACCCAGTACTTC. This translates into CASSRDRYQETQYF. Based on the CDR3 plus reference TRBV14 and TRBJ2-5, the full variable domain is EAGVTQFPSHSVIEKGQTVTLRCDPISGHDNLYWYRRVMGKEIKFLLHFVKESKQDESGMPNNRFLAERTGGTYSTLKVQPAELEDSGVYFCASSRDRYQETQYFGPGTRLLVL.

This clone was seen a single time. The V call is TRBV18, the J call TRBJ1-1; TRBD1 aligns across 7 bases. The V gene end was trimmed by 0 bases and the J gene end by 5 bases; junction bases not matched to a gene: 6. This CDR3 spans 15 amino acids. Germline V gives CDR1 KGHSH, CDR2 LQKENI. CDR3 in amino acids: CASSPPQGGRTEAFF. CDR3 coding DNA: TGTGCCAGCTCACCACCGCAGGGGGGAAGGACTGAAGCTTTCTTT.

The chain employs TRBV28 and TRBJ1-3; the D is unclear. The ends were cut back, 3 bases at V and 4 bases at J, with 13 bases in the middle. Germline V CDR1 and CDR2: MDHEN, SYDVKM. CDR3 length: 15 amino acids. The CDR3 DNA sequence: TGTGCCAGCAGTTTTTCCCTTGCGGCAGGAAACACCATATATTTT. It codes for CASSFSLAAGNTIYF.

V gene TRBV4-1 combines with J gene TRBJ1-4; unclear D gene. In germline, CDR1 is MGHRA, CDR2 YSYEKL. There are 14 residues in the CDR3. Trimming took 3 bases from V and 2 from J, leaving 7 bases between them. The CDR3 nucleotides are TGCGCCAGCAGCCAGGGATTCACTAATGAAAAACTGTTTTTT. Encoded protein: CASSQGFTNEKLFF.

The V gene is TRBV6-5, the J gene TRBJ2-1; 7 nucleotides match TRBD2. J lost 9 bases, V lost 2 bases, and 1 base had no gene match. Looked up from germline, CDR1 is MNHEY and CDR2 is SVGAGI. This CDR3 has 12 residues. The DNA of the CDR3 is TGTGCCAGCAGTTACCGGGGGGTTGAGCAGTTCTTC. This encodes CASSYRGVEQFF.

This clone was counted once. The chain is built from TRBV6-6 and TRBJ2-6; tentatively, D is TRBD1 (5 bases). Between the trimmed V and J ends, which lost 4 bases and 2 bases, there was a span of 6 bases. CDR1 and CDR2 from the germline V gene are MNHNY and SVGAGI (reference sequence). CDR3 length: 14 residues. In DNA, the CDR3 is TGTGCCAGCAGTTTCAGGGCTGGGGCCAACGTCCTGACTTTC. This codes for CASSFRAGANVLTF.

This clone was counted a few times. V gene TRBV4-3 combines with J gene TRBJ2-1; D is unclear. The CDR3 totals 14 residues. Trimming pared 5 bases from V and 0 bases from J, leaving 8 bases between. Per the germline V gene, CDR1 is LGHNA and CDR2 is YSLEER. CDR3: CASSAGVSYNEQFF. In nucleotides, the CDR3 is TGCGCCAGCAGCGCTGGGGTCTCCTACAATGAGCAGTTCTTC.

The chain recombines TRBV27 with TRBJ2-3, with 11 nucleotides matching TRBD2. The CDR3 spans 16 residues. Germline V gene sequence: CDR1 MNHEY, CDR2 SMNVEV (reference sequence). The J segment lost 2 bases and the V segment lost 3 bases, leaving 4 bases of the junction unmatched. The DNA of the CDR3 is TGTGCCAGCAGTTTGGTAGCGGGAGGGCCCACAGATACGCAGTATTTT. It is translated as CASSLVAGGPTDTQYF.

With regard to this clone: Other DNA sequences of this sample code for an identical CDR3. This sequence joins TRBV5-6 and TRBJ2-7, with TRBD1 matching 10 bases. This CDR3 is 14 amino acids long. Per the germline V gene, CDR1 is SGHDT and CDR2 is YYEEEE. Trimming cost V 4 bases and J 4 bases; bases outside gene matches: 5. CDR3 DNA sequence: TGTGCCAGCAGCCCCGGGACAGGGGCTTACGAGCAGTACTTC. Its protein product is CASSPGTGAYEQYF.

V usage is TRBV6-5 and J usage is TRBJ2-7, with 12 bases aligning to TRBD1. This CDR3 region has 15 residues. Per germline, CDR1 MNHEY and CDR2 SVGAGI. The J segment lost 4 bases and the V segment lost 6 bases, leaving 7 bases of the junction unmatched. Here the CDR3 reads CASSYGTGGFYEQYF. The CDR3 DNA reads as TGTGCCAGCAGCTATGGGACAGGGGGCTTTTACGAGCAGTACTTC.